This T cell receptor (beta chain) was recovered during a study of Tregs in tolerant kidney transplant recipients. Study-wide results and caveats: The small number of patients limits these findings pending further validation.

As to this clone: The antigen is undetermined.

The assay was immunoSEQ multiplex PCR, and TCRdb's table has in-frame clones only and misses some. The table shows 75,000 to 95,000 clones, with about 92% occurring only once. The sequenced sample was CD8+ T cells from blood. The receptor's source is a human donor in good health.

DNA of the CDR3: TGTGCAAGTCGCTTAAGGTCCTGGGACAACCCTCAAGAGACCCAGTACTTC. This sequence encodes CASRLRSWDNPQETQYF. The rearrangement joins TRBV12-2 to TRBJ2-5; the table's D call of TRBD1 was not tested on the DNA. TRBV12-2 is described as a pseudogene. The CDR3 extends over 17 amino acids.